A single sample is the source of the 8 T cell receptor beta chains below, sequenced in a study of OX40 agonist ivuxolimab in advanced cancers. The method was the immunoSEQ multiplex PCR assay. The table comes from immuneACCESS by way of TCRdb, which keeps in-frame sequences with V and J called. Part of the clones is missing from these tables; in studies checked, under half for an unresolved V gene and the rest for unknown reasons. This sample has roughly 34,000 clones in its table, and about 92% of those were observed once. More than 30% of the sample is held by the ten biggest clonotypes. The material sequenced was CD4+ or CD8+ T cells sorted from blood, taken in a trial of the OX40 agonist ivuxolimab. These receptor sequences come from an adult with an advanced solid tumor such as melanoma, head and neck, liver or kidney cancer.

A single count supports this clone. The chain joins TRBV9 to TRBJ2-3; 11 positions match TRBD2. With 3 bases clipped from V and 3 bases from J, the junction kept 12 bases outside the gene matches. Germline lookup yields CDR1 SGDLS and CDR2 YYNGEE. The CDR3 sequence is 18 residues long. Here the CDR3 reads CASSARLAGSFLTDTQYF. The CDR3, as DNA: TGTGCCAGCAGCGCGAGACTAGCGGGATCGTTTCTTACAGATACGCAGTATTTT.

V usage is TRBV6-4 and J usage is TRBJ2-3; maybe TRBD2 (6 bases). Germline V gene data show CDR1 as MRHNA and CDR2 as SNTAGT. V lost 2 bases and J 0 bases, leaving 18 bases between the germline ends. This CDR3 contains 18 residues. The DNA of the CDR3 is TGTGCCAGCAGTGACCTTGGCGGGGAAGCGCTCAGCACAGATACGCAGTATTTT. Protein sequence: CASSDLGGEALSTDTQYF.

In regard to this clone: At one end, the junction sequence differs from germline, possibly due to a read error. The J gene is TRBJ2-3, the V gene TRBV5-5; 10 nucleotides line up with TRBD2. The V gene's germline CDR1 is SGHKS and CDR2 YYEKEE (reference sequence). This CDR3 has 16 residues. CDR3 DNA sequence: TGTGTCAGCAGCTTGAGCGGGAGGGCCTTTTCCGATACGCAGTATTTT. Protein sequence: CVSSLSGRAFSDTQYF.

The genes are TRBV18 and TRBJ2-2; D unclear. Germline lookup yields CDR1 KGHSH and CDR2 LQKENI. V lost 1 base, J lost 6 bases, and 12 bases lay in between. The CDR3 totals 15 residues. The CDR3 nucleotides read TGTGCCAGCTCACCACAGGGTTCTTATCCCGGGGAGCTGTTTTTT. Protein product: CASSPQGSYPGELFF. Full variable domain (remainder filled in from reference TRBV18 and TRBJ2-2): NAGVMQNPRHLVRRRGQEARLRCSPMKGHSHVYWYRQLPEEGLKFMVYLQKENIIDESGMPKERFSAEFPKEGPSILRIQQVVRGDSAAYFCASSPQGSYPGELFFGEGSRLTVL.

This clone was observed a single time. This sequence joins TRBV29-1 and TRBJ2-1; a possible D gene is TRBD2 (5 bases). Trimming took 1 base from V and 0 from J, leaving 7 bases between them. The germline CDR1 and CDR2 sequences are SQVTM and ANQGSEA. The CDR3 extends over 14 amino acids. The CDR3 nucleotides are TGCAGCGTTGAAGTTACTAGCTCCTACAATGAGCAGTTCTTC. This encodes CSVEVTSSYNEQFF.

The rearrangement uses TRBV2 and TRBJ1-1, with D uncertain. Trimming took 6 bases from V and 5 from J, leaving 4 bases between them. This CDR3 region has 10 residues. Germline CDR1 SNHLY, CDR2 FYNNEI. The CDR3 reads CASRATEAFF. The CDR3 DNA sequence: TGTGCCAGCAGAGCTACTGAAGCTTTCTTT. Using reference TRBV2 and TRBJ1-1 for the parts outside the CDR3, the full variable domain is EPEVTQTPSHQVTQMGQEVILRCVPISNHLYFYWYRQILGQKVEFLVSFYNNEISEKSEIFDDQFSVERPDGSNFTLKIRSTKLEDSAMYFCASRATEAFFGQGTRLTVV.

The chain carries TRBV6-5 and TRBJ2-7; D gene uncertain. The CDR3 is 14 residues long. Trimming cost V 3 bases and J 1 base, with 10 bases left between them. Germline V gives CDR1 MNHEY, CDR2 SVGAGI. In DNA form, the CDR3 reads TGTGCCAGCAGTTATTCCGCCGGATCCTACGAGCAGTACTTC. Its translation: CASSYSAGSYEQYF.

The V and J genes are TRBV7-9 and TRBJ1-2, with D perhaps TRBD1 (5 bases). Germline lookup yields CDR1 SEHNR and CDR2 FQNEAQ (reference sequence). The CDR3 covers 15 residues. The ends were cut back, 5 bases at V and 4 bases at J, with 17 bases in the middle. CDR3 region: CASSAQLTGPYGYTF. CDR3 DNA sequence: TGTGCCAGCAGCGCACAGCTAACAGGACCCTATGGCTACACCTTC. Variable domain in full (rest from reference TRBV7-9 and TRBJ1-2): DTGVSQNPRHKITKRGQNVTFRCDPISEHNRLYWYRQTLGQGPEFLTYFQNEAQLEKSRLLSDRFSAERPKGSFSTLEIQRTEQGDSAMYLCASSAQLTGPYGYTFGSGTRLTVV.